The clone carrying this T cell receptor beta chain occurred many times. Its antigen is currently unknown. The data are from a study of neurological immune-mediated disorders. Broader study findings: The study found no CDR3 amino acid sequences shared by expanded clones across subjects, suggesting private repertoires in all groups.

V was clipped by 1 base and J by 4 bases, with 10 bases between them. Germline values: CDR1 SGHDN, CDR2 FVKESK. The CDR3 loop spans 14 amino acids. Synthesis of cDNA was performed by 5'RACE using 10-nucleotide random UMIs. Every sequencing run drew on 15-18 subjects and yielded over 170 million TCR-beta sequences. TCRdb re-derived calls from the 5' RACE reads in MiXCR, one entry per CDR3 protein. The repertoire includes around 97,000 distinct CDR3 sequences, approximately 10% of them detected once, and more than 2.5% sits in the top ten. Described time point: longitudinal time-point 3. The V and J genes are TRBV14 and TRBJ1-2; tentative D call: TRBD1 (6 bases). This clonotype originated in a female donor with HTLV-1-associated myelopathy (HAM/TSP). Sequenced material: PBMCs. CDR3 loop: CASSQVTGTYGYTF. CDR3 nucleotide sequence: TGTGCCAGCAGCCAAGTTACAGGGACCTATGGCTACACCTTC.